This T cell receptor beta chain was sequenced during a study of shared clonotypes between healthy human individuals. The germline V gene encodes CDR1 SNHLY and CDR2 FYNNEI. V lost 3 bases to trimming and J lost 2 bases, with 10 bases between them. This CDR3 contains 14 residues. The genomic DNA of each subset was split evenly across several immunoSEQ plates. Sequencing used immunoSEQ multiplex PCR; TCRdb keeps in-frame clones, though not all of them. The profile covers over 850,000 clones, with approximately 78% appearing a single time and 0.6% to 0.7% taken by the ten largest. The source of this sequence is a man aged 18-30 years in good health. Some clones in this sample may be carry-over from other donors' samples. The chain links TRBV2 to TRBJ1-2, with TRBD1 as a possible D gene (5 bases). The sample comprised memory CD4+ T cells from PBMCs. Indicated subset: CD45RA-negative fraction. The CDR3 sequence: CASSEVTVNYGYTF. Written as DNA, the CDR3 is TGTGCCAGCAGTGAGGTGACAGTGAACTATGGCTACACCTTC. The entire variable domain, with the rest obtained from reference TRBV2 and TRBJ1-2, is as follows: EPEVTQTPSHQVTQMGQEVILRCVPISNHLYFYWYRQILGQKVEFLVSFYNNEISEKSEIFDDQFSVERPDGSNFTLKIRSTKLEDSAMYFCASSEVTVNYGYTFGSGTRLTVV.